Reported below is one T cell receptor (beta chain). The antigen remains undetermined. The source of the sample is a study of cytomegalovirus exposure and HLA in healthy donors. Notes on the study in general: Reportedly, diagnosis of cytomegalovirus status by the classifier showed high specificity and sensitivity.

This table comes from immunoSEQ multiplex PCR, and its TCRdb copy is limited to in-frame clones, with some not included. The sample carries under 200,000 clones, 80% to 90% recorded once. The donors belonged to the roughly 120-subject validation cohort, separate from the roughly 700-subject first cohort. Source material: PBMCs. This TCR derives from a woman in her twenties or thirties in good health and CMV-seronegative.

CDR3 nucleotide sequence: TGTGCCAGCAGTCCAGTCCCTAGCAATCAGCCCCAGCATTTT. Encoded protein: CASSPVPSNQPQHF. The V call is TRBV27, the J call TRBJ1-5; no reliable D call. CDR1 and CDR2 (germline): MNHEY, SMNVEV (reference sequence). The CDR3 is made up of 14 amino acids. V shed 5 bases and J shed 0 bases, with 8 bases lying between them.